This T cell receptor beta chain was profiled in a study of blood T cell repertoires in COVID-19 (dated by TCRdb to 2020 to 2021). With regard to the full study: The collaborator samples originated in the United States, Italy and Spain and spanned the acute and convalescent phases of COVID-19. The material from the prospective study consisted of cDNA or gDNA derived from T cells, B-cell-depleted T cells, or PBMCs. The samples were drawn from the first 160 participants of the ongoing ImmuneRACE study and from roughly 1,300 subjects provided by 6 global collaborators. A de-identified subject ID, COVID-19 status, age in years and sex were almost always included in the sample metadata. The repertoires were released in a freely available public database intended as a resource for research on the immune response to SARS-CoV-2. The dataset comprised deeply sampled blood TCRbeta repertoires from subjects exposed to, actively infected with, or recovered from COVID-19. HLA class I and class II types, where available, came from metadata supplied by the sample provider rather than from assay-based typing. Findings and caveats that apply to the study as a whole: How much clinical and demographic metadata was included differed by source and by participant, and the metadata was provided uncurated.

TCRbeta CDR3 regions were amplified from genomic DNA using the immunoSEQ Assay, a bias-controlled multiplex PCR. The original methods were these. Within the assay, amplification of reference gene primers was used to estimate how many nucleated cells each sample contained. Sequence reads were collapsed and filtered to measure the absolute abundance of every unique TCRbeta CDR3 rearrangement. Productive Simpson clonality was computed per sample as the square root of Simpson's diversity index over productive rearrangements. TCRdb provides this immuneACCESS table in a form limited to in-frame rearrangements. Some clones are lacking; in checked studies, under half of them reflect an unresolved V gene, and why the rest are absent is not known. V, J and clone size are taken as reported in that table, and D and trimming were inferred from the DNA itself. This sample holds roughly 460,000 clones; roughly 89% were observed only once. Of the sample, approximately 0.92% falls within the top ten clones.

About this clone itself: The specificity of this receptor is unknown. Base quality data are lacking; no much larger clone is found one base away.

One collaborating source in Seattle enrolled patients during active infection and followed them longitudinally through the course of disease. Each collaborating institution followed its own protocols to collect whole blood in K2EDTA tubes. For TCRbeta analysis, collaborator samples were shipped as frozen whole blood, as isolated PBMCs, or as DNA extracted from either sample type. The source is a young man with COVID-19, enrolled during active disease. Sequencing used peripheral blood.

The CDR3 sequence is CASSSRGQLTDTQYF. The bases are TGCGCCAGCAGCTCCAGGGGGCAGTTGACAGATACGCAGTATTTT. In this chain, TRBV5-1 is recombined with TRBJ2-3, with 8 bases in between that match TRBD1. Trimming leaves V shorter by 3 bases and J shorter by 3 bases, with the junction holding 6 bases beyond the gene matches. Inclusive of the bounding cysteine and phenylalanine, the CDR3 is 15 residues long. CDR3 DNA is the only sequence kept; it has 45 bases, read in frame from the first base. From the germline V gene, CDR1 is SGHRS and CDR2 is YFSETQ. Here the CDR3 is joined to the reference TRBV5-1 and TRBJ2-3 genes, and the full variable domain is: KAGVTQTPRYLIKTRGQQVTLSCSPISGHRSVSWYQQTPGQGLQFLFEYFSETQRNKGNFPGRFSGRQFSNSRSEMNVSTLELGDSALYLCASSSRGQLTDTQYFGPGTRLTVL.